This record looks at one T cell receptor (beta chain) sequence and its context. Its specificity is unknown. The data were taken from a study of cytomegalovirus exposure and HLA in healthy donors. Amplification used 60 Vbeta primers and 13 Jbeta primers. Sequenced by immunoSEQ multiplex PCR; TCRdb stores in-frame clones only, minus some. The top ten clones hold around 1% of a sample with 120,000 to 150,000 clones, 79% of them seen once. Trimming pared 4 bases from V and 6 bases from J, leaving 19 bases between. This CDR3 comprises 16 residues. Germline lookup yields CDR1 MGHDK and CDR2 SYGVNS. Broader study findings: Despite most TCR sequences being rare, some public TCRs occurred in many donors. Association of approximately 18,000 TCR beta sequences with HLA alleles was found at 0.05 false discovery rate in a later analysis.

The material sequenced was PBMCs. The origin of this receptor is a man between 18 and 29 years old in good health and CMV-seronegative. The rearrangement links TRBV25-1 to TRBJ2-1; possibly TRBD1 for D (5 bases). CDR3 sequence reads: CASSGSWGKVTNEQFF. CDR3 in DNA: TGTGCCAGCAGTGGGAGCTGGGGCAAAGTAACCAATGAGCAGTTCTTC. The entire variable domain, with the rest obtained from reference TRBV25-1 and TRBJ2-1, is as follows: EADIYQTPRYLVIGTGKKITLECSQTMGHDKMYWYQQDPGMELHLIHYSYGVNSTEKGDLSSESTVSRIRTEHFPLTLESARPSHTSQYLCASSGSWGKVTNEQFFGPGTRLTVL.